These 31 T cell receptor beta chains originate from one sample sequenced in a study of cytotoxic CD8 clonotypes in ibrutinib-treated CLL. Method: immunoSEQ multiplex PCR; TCRdb's copy keeps in-frame clones and lacks some. The table records approximately 150,000 clones, approximately 80% of them present only once. The specimen was PBMCs, collected after 24 months of ibrutinib treatment. These receptors were collected from a human donor with chronic lymphocytic leukemia.

The V and J genes are TRBV30 and TRBJ2-2; the D gene is possibly TRBD1 (6 bases). With 4 bases removed from V and 6 bases from J, the gap between germline ends came to 12 bases. The CDR3 has 13 amino acids. Germline V lookup: CDR1 GTSNPN, CDR2 SVGIG (reference sequence). The chain's CDR3 is CAWKSWGPGELFF. In DNA, the CDR3 is TGTGCCTGGAAATCTTGGGGGCCCGGGGAGCTGTTTTTT.

CDR3: CASSLPTTSRNYGYTF. CDR3 bases: TGTGCCAGCTCACTCCCAACGACTTCGCGCAACTATGGCTACACCTTC. The chain carries TRBV18 and TRBJ1-2; D unresolved. Trimming removed 4 bases from V and 2 bases from J, with 17 bases in between. The CDR3 loop spans 16 amino acids. Per the germline V gene, CDR1 is KGHSH and CDR2 is LQKENI. Complete variable domain (other parts from reference TRBV18 and TRBJ1-2): NAGVMQNPRHLVRRRGQEARLRCSPMKGHSHVYWYRQLPEEGLKFMVYLQKENIIDESGMPKERFSAEFPKEGPSILRIQQVVRGDSAAYFCASSLPTTSRNYGYTFGSGTRLTVV.

The genes are TRBV7-9 and TRBJ1-1; TRBD1 matches at 9 bases. The CDR3 contains 15 residues. Looked up from germline, CDR1 is SEHNR and CDR2 is FQNEAQ (reference sequence). Germline trimming cut 7 bases from V and 1 base from J; bases unmatched to any gene: 7. The CDR3 DNA is TGTGCCAGCAACCCAGGACAGGGGAGGAACACTGAAGCTTTCTTT. Its protein product is CASNPGQGRNTEAFF.

The rearrangement joins TRBV7-3 to TRBJ2-3; 8 bases match TRBD2. Unmatched junction bases numbered 9, after V lost 0 bases and J lost 7 bases. The CDR3 runs to 16 residues. Germline loops: CDR1 SGHTA, CDR2 FQGTGA. Here the CDR3 DNA reads TGTGCCAGCAGCTTAACGACCAGCGGGAGTCGGTATACGCAGTATTTT. Amino acids: CASSLTTSGSRYTQYF.

This clone is a singleton in its sample. The chain recombines TRBV28 with TRBJ1-3; TRBD1 matches at 7 bases. V gave up 7 bases and J gave up 4 bases; unmatched junction bases: 7. CDR1 and CDR2 from the germline V gene are MDHEN and SYDVKM. This CDR3 is built from 14 residues. CDR3 in DNA: TGTGCCAGCACCCTGGGACAGATCGGAAACACCATATATTTT. Encoded protein: CASTLGQIGNTIYF.

The rearrangement links TRBV7-6 to TRBJ2-3; 8 bases are shared with TRBD2. Trimming at V came to 4 bases and at J to 5 bases, leaving 14 bases not matched to a gene. The CDR3 runs 17 residues. Germline loops: CDR1 SGHVS, CDR2 FNYEAQ. CDR3 residues: CASSSRSVSGTGDTQYF. Written as DNA, the CDR3 is TGTGCCAGCAGCTCCCGCTCGGTTAGCGGGACTGGAGATACGCAGTATTTT.

The V and J genes are TRBV6-6 and TRBJ2-3; weak D call: TRBD2 (6 bases). The V gene's germline CDR1 is MNHNY and CDR2 SVGAGI (reference sequence). This CDR3 comprises 14 residues. Trimming removed 8 bases from V and 0 bases from J, with 12 bases in between. For the CDR3, the DNA is TGTGCCAGCTCCGAGGGAGGTAGCACAGATACGCAGTATTTT. Protein product: CASSEGGSTDTQYF.

The chain couples TRBV6-1 to TRBJ1-2, with D unclear. This CDR3 has 13 residues. V gave up 4 bases and J gave up 4 bases, with 10 bases separating them. Germline V gives CDR1 MNHNS, CDR2 SASEGT. CDR3 in amino acids: CASSVDGGYGYTF. CDR3 nucleotide sequence: TGTGCCAGCAGTGTAGACGGCGGCTATGGCTACACCTTC.

The rearrangement joins TRBV7-2 to TRBJ2-3; TRBD2 matches 9 bases. The CDR3 covers 14 residues. Per germline, CDR1 SGHTA and CDR2 FQGNSA. V lost 7 bases, J lost 2 bases, and 4 bases stayed unmatched. CDR3 in DNA: TGTGCCAGCAACCTAGCGGGGCTCACAGATACGCAGTATTTT. It specifies CASNLAGLTDTQYF. The variable domain in full, with the rest retrieved from reference TRBV7-2 and TRBJ2-3, is GAGVSQSPSNKVTEKGKDVELRCDPISGHTALYWYRQSLGQGLEFLIYFQGNSAPDKSGLPSDRFSAERTGGSVSTLTIQRTQQEDSAVYLCASNLAGLTDTQYFGPGTRLTVL.

The J gene is TRBJ2-1, the V gene TRBV13; 11 bases align to TRBD2. This CDR3 region has 16 residues. Germline V CDR1 and CDR2: PRHDT, FYEKMQ (reference sequence). J lost 3 bases, V lost 4 bases, and 5 bases had no gene match. The CDR3 region has the DNA TGTGCCAGCAGCTACCTAGCGGGGGGCTTCTACAATGAGCAGTTCTTC. It codes for CASSYLAGGFYNEQFF.

The genes are TRBV19 and TRBJ1-4, with D possibly matching TRBD1 (5 bases). The CDR3 spans 16 residues. Trimming took off 3 bases at V and 3 bases at J, with 14 bases between the two ends. The germline V gene encodes CDR1 LNHDA and CDR2 SQIVND (reference sequence). DNA for the CDR3: TGTGCCAGTAGTATCCCACGGAAGGGGTCTAATGAAAAACTGTTTTTT. This translates into CASSIPRKGSNEKLFF.

The chain links TRBV5-1 to TRBJ2-1; TRBD1 agrees at 7 bases. This CDR3 spans 17 amino acids. From germline, CDR1 is SGHRS and CDR2 YFSETQ. J gave up 5 bases and V 1 base, and 12 bases lay outside the gene matches. This CDR3 reads CASSLSQGRTTDNEQFF. In nucleotides, the CDR3 is TGCGCCAGCAGCTTGTCACAGGGGCGCACAACGGACAATGAGCAGTTCTTC.

V gene TRBV2 combines with J gene TRBJ1-3; D gene unclear. This CDR3 spans 12 amino acids. From germline, CDR1 is SNHLY and CDR2 FYNNEI. Trimming shortened V by 7 bases and J by 2 bases, and 6 bases separated the two germline ends. Here the CDR3 DNA reads TGTGCCAGCATAAGGGCTGGAAACACCATATATTTT. Its translation: CASIRAGNTIYF.

The chain carries TRBV30 and TRBJ1-5, with 8 bases lining up with TRBD1. There are 16 residues in the CDR3. The germline gives CDR1 GTSNPN, CDR2 SVGIG (reference sequence). With 0 bases clipped from V and 3 bases from J, the junction kept 7 bases outside the gene matches. The CDR3 is CAWSVRDRRDNQPQHF. CDR3 coding DNA: TGTGCCTGGAGTGTACGGGACAGGCGGGACAATCAGCCCCAGCATTTT.

The genes are TRBV4-2 and TRBJ2-3; the D is unclear. The CDR3 is 15 residues long. Per germline, CDR1 LGHNA and CDR2 YNFKEQ. V was pared by 1 base and J by 0 bases, with 8 bases between. The CDR3 nucleotides are TGTGCCAGCAGCCAAGGACGACAAAGCACAGATACGCAGTATTTT. Translation gives CASSQGRQSTDTQYF.

This chain connects TRBV11-2 to TRBJ2-1; D unclear. V was clipped by 1 base and J by 6 bases, with 13 bases between them. There are 15 residues in the CDR3. CDR1 is SGHAT and CDR2 is FQNNGV in the germline V gene. CDR3 amino acids: CASSLAVVASNEQFF. In DNA, the CDR3 is TGTGCCAGCAGCTTAGCCGTCGTAGCATCCAATGAGCAGTTCTTC.

This clone was detected a few times. One end of the junction is discordant with germline, which a read error may explain. The V and J genes are TRBV5-3 and TRBJ1-5, with D uncertain. TRBV5-3 is given ORF status, its function remaining uncertain. This CDR3 spans 14 amino acids. The CDR3 DNA follows: TGTGCCAGCAGCTTGGTAGGGCCTCATCAGCCCCAGCATTTT. Translating gives CASSLVGPHQPQHF.

The J gene is TRBJ2-7, the V gene TRBV18; 9 nucleotides agree with TRBD2. This CDR3 spans 15 amino acids. Trimming at V came to 2 bases and at J to 3 bases, leaving 5 bases not matched to a gene. Germline V gene sequence: CDR1 KGHSH, CDR2 LQKENI. CDR3: CASSPRLAGDYEQYF. CDR3 DNA: TGTGCCAGCTCACCAAGATTAGCGGGAGACTACGAGCAGTACTTC.

The chain is built from TRBV6-1 and TRBJ1-2, with 9 bases fitting TRBD1. V gave up 6 bases and J gave up 4 bases; unmatched junction bases: 9. The CDR3 runs to 15 residues. Germline values: CDR1 MNHNS, CDR2 SASEGT. The CDR3 loop is CASRDTGGRGYGYTF. The CDR3 DNA reads as TGTGCCAGCAGAGACACAGGGGGCCGCGGCTATGGCTACACCTTC.

The rearrangement links TRBV5-1 to TRBJ2-1; weak D call: TRBD2 (6 bases). Germline V gives CDR1 SGHRS, CDR2 YFSETQ. Trimming pared 4 bases from V and 0 bases from J, leaving 17 bases between. The CDR3 extends over 17 amino acids. CDR3: CASSRSTSLSSYNEQFF. The CDR3 DNA sequence: TGCGCCAGCAGCCGGTCTACTAGCTTGAGCTCCTACAATGAGCAGTTCTTC.

The chain employs TRBV6-5 and TRBJ2-1; D might be TRBD2 (5 bases). V gave up 10 bases and J gave up 9 bases, with 25 bases separating them. The CDR3 length is 15 residues. The V gene's germline CDR1 is MNHEY and CDR2 SVGAGI. The CDR3 DNA reads TGTGCCACCGCACTCACGGGAAAACTGAGGAGTGAGCAGTTCTTC. It is translated as CATALTGKLRSEQFF.

The chain links TRBV11-2 to TRBJ2-1; D is unresolved. Trimming left V 2 bases short and J 9 bases short, with 8 bases between. The CDR3 has 12 amino acids. The germline V gene encodes CDR1 SGHAT and CDR2 FQNNGV. The CDR3 nucleotides are TGTGCCAGCAGCTTATATGCCATTGAGCAGTTCTTC. It specifies CASSLYAIEQFF.

As for this clone: The junction shows a germline mismatch at one end, possibly a read error. V and J are TRBV19 and TRBJ1-2, with 8 bases lining up with TRBD1. The CDR3 is 12 residues long. Germline V gene data show CDR1 as LNHDA and CDR2 as SQIVND (reference sequence). The CDR3 nucleotides read TGTGCCTGTAGGACAGGGCTGGGTGGCTACACCTTC. Amino acids: CACRTGLGGYTF.

V gene TRBV5-1 combines with J gene TRBJ2-3; 8 nucleotides align to TRBD1. V was clipped by 2 bases and J by 0 bases; unmatched bases: 8. The CDR3 contains 17 residues. Germline assignment: CDR1 SGHRS and CDR2 YFSETQ. The CDR3 loop is CASSLRTGLPSTDTQYF. DNA for the CDR3: TGCGCCAGCAGCTTACGGACAGGGCTCCCTAGCACAGATACGCAGTATTTT. The whole variable domain, remainder taken from reference TRBV5-1 and TRBJ2-3, is KAGVTQTPRYLIKTRGQQVTLSCSPISGHRSVSWYQQTPGQGLQFLFEYFSETQRNKGNFPGRFSGRQFSNSRSEMNVSTLELGDSALYLCASSLRTGLPSTDTQYFGPGTRLTVL.

The chain carries TRBV7-8 and TRBJ1-5, with 11 bases identical to TRBD1. The ends lost 2 bases at V and 1 base at J; junction bases unmatched: 1. This CDR3 region has 16 residues. Germline CDR1 SGHVS, CDR2 FQNEAQ. DNA for the CDR3: TGTGCCAGCAGCTTAAGGGACAGGGGGAGCAATCAGCCCCAGCATTTT. Protein sequence: CASSLRDRGSNQPQHF.

This chain uses TRBV6-6 with TRBJ1-2; D call uncertain. CDR3 length: 14 amino acids. Germline V gene data show CDR1 as MNHNY and CDR2 as SVGAGI (reference sequence). Between the trimmed V and J ends, which lost 5 bases and 3 bases, there was a span of 13 bases. Written as DNA, the CDR3 is TGTGCCAGCAGTGCCCCTGAGGGCCACTATGGCTACACCTTC. Amino acid sequence: CASSAPEGHYGYTF.

The chain carries TRBV5-1 and TRBJ1-1; 7 positions agree with TRBD1. The CDR3 has 14 amino acids. Germline V lookup: CDR1 SGHRS, CDR2 YFSETQ. The V and J ends lost 6 bases and 1 base, in that order; junction bases with no gene match: 6. The CDR3 protein is CASTGQVSNTEAFF. The CDR3 DNA follows: TGCGCCAGCACCGGACAGGTATCGAACACTGAAGCTTTCTTT.

This clone was observed a few times. This chain uses TRBV5-1 with TRBJ1-1, with D perhaps matching TRBD1 (5 bases). Germline V gene sequence: CDR1 SGHRS, CDR2 YFSETQ. CDR3 length equals 14 residues. Trimming shortened V by 2 bases and J by 6 bases, and 14 bases separated the two germline ends. CDR3 coding DNA: TGCGCCAGCAGCTTCCTCCAGGGAGGGGCTGAAGCTTTCTTT. It yields the protein CASSFLQGGAEAFF.

This clone appeared once. The gene calls are TRBV10-2 and TRBJ1-6; D uncertain. Per germline, CDR1 WSHSY and CDR2 SAAADI. CDR3 size: 15 residues. V was clipped by 6 bases and J by 6 bases, with 15 bases between them. The CDR3 spells CASSGVGVSNSPLHF. The CDR3 coding sequence is TGCGCCAGCAGCGGCGTCGGAGTTTCTAATTCACCCCTCCACTTT.

The chain couples TRBV2 to TRBJ1-5, with D maybe TRBD1 (5 bases). Germline V gives CDR1 SNHLY, CDR2 FYNNEI. The CDR3 contains 15 residues. V dropped 3 bases and J dropped 3 bases, with 12 bases sitting between them. CDR3 sequence (DNA): TGTGCCAGCAGTGATCGACAGAGGCACAATCAGCCCCAGCATTTT. Its protein is CASSDRQRHNQPQHF. Using reference TRBV2 and TRBJ1-5 for the parts outside the CDR3, the full variable domain is EPEVTQTPSHQVTQMGQEVILRCVPISNHLYFYWYRQILGQKVEFLVSFYNNEISEKSEIFDDQFSVERPDGSNFTLKIRSTKLEDSAMYFCASSDRQRHNQPQHFGDGTRLSIL.

The V and J genes are TRBV5-4 and TRBJ2-7, with TRBD2 matching over 14 bases. Looked up from germline, CDR1 is SGHNT and CDR2 is YYREEE (reference sequence). The CDR3 extends over 14 amino acids. Trimming took 4 bases from V and 7 from J; bases not matched to a gene: 4. This chain's CDR3 is CASSLGTSGGEQYF. The CDR3 nucleotides read TGTGCCAGCAGCCTCGGGACTAGCGGGGGAGAGCAGTACTTC.